This note documents a single T cell receptor (beta chain) sequence. Antigen specificity is unknown. The conserved closing phenylalanine or tryptophan is absent in this CDR3, likely reflecting a read error. This entry comes from a study of CD8+CD57+ T cells in acquired aplastic anemia. Study-wide context: DNA recovered from sorted CD4+ and CD8+ cells had a mean of 3.2 ug.

Profiling that covered TCR beta VDJ and CDR3 relied on genomic DNA as its template. A single record per CDR3 protein comes from TCRdb applying MiXCR to the reads. Found here are about 220,000 distinct CDR3 sequences, 34% of them singletons; the top ten hold around 1.1%. Points from the study as a whole: Fewer than 30 CD8+ CDR3 sequences were shared between patients and controls. No significant patient-versus-control difference appeared in CD8+ Simpson's diversity.

Specimen: sorted CD4+, CD8+, or CD8+CD57+ T cells (not recorded which) from PBMCs. The TCR comes from a human donor in good health, serving as a control.

The CDR3 reads CATSRTGTSNQPQHS. CDR3 DNA: TGTGCCACCAGCAGAACGGGAACTAGCAATCAGCCCCAGCATTCA. The rearrangement joins TRBV15 to TRBJ1-5; D is ambiguous. Germline values: CDR1 LNHNV, CDR2 YYDKDF (reference sequence). The CDR3 is 15 amino acids. V dropped 2 bases and J dropped 0 bases, with 8 bases sitting between them.